Following are 24 T cell receptor beta chains from one sample sequenced in a study of blood T cells in healthy people across ages. Then a second PCR, running about 6 to 12 cycles, was carried out with a sample-barcoded 5' primer and a J-beta primer mix. TCRdb analysed the 5' RACE reads with MiXCR anew, one entry per CDR3 protein. The sample has 1.5 million to 2 million distinct CDR3 sequences; approximately 28% are singletons. The specimen sequenced was blood. All receptors come from a woman in her thirties in good health.

This clonotype was counted many times. V is TRBV5-6 and J is TRBJ2-4; perhaps TRBD1 as D (5 bases). From germline, CDR1 is SGHDT and CDR2 YYEEEE. The CDR3 covers 15 residues. Between the trimmed V and J ends, which lost 1 base and 10 bases, there was a span of 18 bases. CDR3 residues: CASSLLSSDKGIQYF. CDR3 bases: TGTGCCAGCAGCTTGTTAAGTTCGGACAAGGGTATTCAGTACTTC.

This clonotype was counted ten times or more. V gene TRBV12-3 or TRBV12-4 combines with J gene TRBJ1-2, with unresolved D. Trimming left V 4 bases short and J 2 bases short, with 5 bases between. This CDR3 comprises 12 residues. CDR3: CASSSSNYGYTF. As DNA, the CDR3 is TGTGCCAGCAGTTCCTCGAACTATGGCTACACCTTC.

CDR3 bases: TGCGCCAGCAGCTTGGGGCAGCTAGATGGCTACACCTTC. This codes for CASSLGQLDGYTF. The chain links TRBV5-1 to TRBJ1-2; no definite D call. Germline V gene data show CDR1 as SGHRS and CDR2 as YFSETQ. With 0 bases removed from V and 6 bases from J, the gap between germline ends came to 9 bases. The CDR3 length is 13 residues.

In the case of this clonotype: A clone one base away is much larger, so this may be a read error. The chain is built from TRBV5-1 and TRBJ2-5; 7 bases agree with TRBD2. Trimming at V came to 4 bases and at J to 5 bases, leaving 14 bases not matched to a gene. From germline, CDR1 is SGHRS and CDR2 YFSETQ. CDR3 length: 16 residues. CDR3 residues: CASSPKPAGSEETQYF. CDR3 bases: TGCGCCAGCAGCCCAAAGCCAGCGGGATCCGAGGAGACCCAGTACTTC.

Many counts were recorded for this clonotype. V and J are TRBV12-3 or TRBV12-4 and TRBJ2-5; TRBD2 might be the D (5 bases). The length of the CDR3 is 15 residues. Trimming shortened V by 2 bases and J by 1 base, and 11 bases separated the two germline ends. The CDR3 DNA is TGTGCCAGCAGTTTATTGAGGAGGCCCCAAGAGACCCAGTACTTC. This codes for CASSLLRRPQETQYF.

V is TRBV3-1 and J is TRBJ2-3; TRBD2 aligns across 10 bases. Germline assignment: CDR1 LGHDT and CDR2 YNNKEL (reference sequence). After removal of 4 bases from V and 9 bases from J, the junction contained 10 bases not matched to a gene. The CDR3 contains 15 residues. CDR3 loop: CASSPLAGVGFTQYF. Here the CDR3 DNA reads TGTGCCAGCAGCCCGCTAGCGGGGGTCGGGTTCACGCAGTATTTT.

This clonotype was seen only a few times. The chain joins TRBV6-1 to TRBJ1-5, with D perhaps matching TRBD1 (5 bases). There are 17 residues in the CDR3. Germline V gives CDR1 MNHNS, CDR2 SASEGT. The V end lost 2 bases, the J end lost 1 base, and 15 bases lay between the germline ends. CDR3 region: CASSELFGTVSNQPQHF. For the CDR3, the DNA is TGTGCCAGCAGTGAACTTTTTGGGACGGTAAGCAATCAGCCCCAGCATTTT.

This clonotype was observed a handful of times. The chain uses TRBV11-2 and TRBJ1-4, with no clear D. CDR1 SGHAT and CDR2 FQNNGV come from the germline V gene. Trimming removed 1 base at V and 13 bases at J, with 16 bases between. The CDR3 has 14 amino acids. Here the CDR3 DNA reads TGTGCCAGCAGCTTAGGGGCAGTGGGGAAGGGACTGTTTTTT. This codes for CASSLGAVGKGLFF.

This clonotype was seen more than once but under ten times. V usage is TRBV10-3 and J usage is TRBJ2-7; TRBD2 aligns across 11 bases. This CDR3 region has 15 residues. CDR1 and CDR2 from the germline V gene are ENHRY and SYGVKD. V was pared by 2 bases and J by 4 bases, with 4 bases of the junction left unmatched. CDR3 region: CAISETTSGAYEQYF. The CDR3 nucleotides are TGTGCCATCAGTGAGACGACTAGCGGGGCTTACGAGCAGTACTTC.

The rearrangement joins TRBV24-1 to TRBJ2-3, with D possibly being TRBD2 (6 bases). V was pared by 3 bases and J by 10 bases, with 13 bases between. CDR3 length: 13 residues. CDR1 and CDR2 (germline): KGHDR, SFDVKD. The CDR3 loop reads CATSDPDYYAQYF. In DNA, the CDR3 is TGTGCCACCAGTGATCCGGACTACTATGCGCAGTATTTT.

Concerning this clonotype: Relative to the germline gene, one junction end is altered; a read error may explain this. The DNA of the CDR3 is TGTGCCAGCAGCCAAGCCGGGACTAGCTCCCACGAGCAGTACTTC. This sequence encodes CASSQAGTSSHEQYF. V is TRBV3-1 and J is TRBJ2-7, with 9 positions matching TRBD2. Germline assignment: CDR1 LGHDT and CDR2 YNNKEL (reference sequence). This CDR3 has 15 residues.

In the case of this clonotype: The junction and the germline gene differ at one end; a read error may be behind it. This sequence joins TRBV5-4 and TRBJ1-4; 8 positions match TRBD1. The length of the CDR3 is 15 residues. In germline, CDR1 is SGHNT, CDR2 YYREEE (reference sequence). CDR3 DNA: TGTGCCAGCAGCTCGGGACAGGAGACTCTTGAAAAACAGTTTTTT. Translated, it gives CASSSGQETLEKQFF.

The chain combines TRBV10-1 with TRBJ2-4; 9 nucleotides match TRBD2. The CDR3 extends over 18 amino acids. After removal of 11 bases from V and 1 base from J, the junction contained 18 bases not matched to a gene. Germline loops: CDR1 WNHNN, CDR2 SYGVQD (reference sequence). CDR3 loop: CAGPILAGPIMAKNIQYF. The CDR3, as DNA: TGCGCCGGCCCGATCCTAGCGGGGCCTATTATGGCCAAAAACATTCAGTACTTC.

V gene TRBV21-1 combines with J gene TRBJ2-1. TRBV21-1 has pseudogene status. The CDR3 totals 13 residues. Written as DNA, the CDR3 is TGTGCCAGCTTGGACCGTTGGGGTGATGAGCAGTTCTTC. Translation: CASLDRWGDEQFF.

This clonotype was observed a few times. The V call is TRBV6-1, the J call TRBJ2-3, with a weak D call TRBD1 (5 bases). The CDR3 is made up of 19 amino acids. Germline CDR1 MNHNS, CDR2 SASEGT. The V end was cut by 6 bases, the J end by 5 bases, with 30 bases between. The CDR3 region is CASSLQEFGLRLNGDTQYF. The CDR3 nucleotides read TGTGCCAGCAGCCTACAGGAGTTTGGGTTAAGATTGAACGGAGATACGCAGTATTTT.

The V gene is TRBV29-1, the J gene TRBJ2-2; 11 bases align to TRBD2. From germline, CDR1 is SQVTM and CDR2 ANQGSEA. The V and J ends lost 4 bases and 4 bases, in that order; junction bases with no gene match: 5. This CDR3 has 15 residues. CDR3 DNA: TGCAGCGTTGTTCTAGCGGGGGGCGTCACCGGGGAGCTGTTTTTT. This codes for CSVVLAGGVTGELFF.

This clonotype appeared a few times. This rearrangement joins TRBV28 to TRBJ2-7; a weak D match, TRBD2 (6 bases). Germline assignment: CDR1 MDHEN and CDR2 SYDVKM. The CDR3 extends over 16 amino acids. The V end lost 1 base, the J end lost 2 bases, and 15 bases lay between the germline ends. CDR3 amino acids: CASSLLGSGRTYEQYF. DNA for the CDR3: TGTGCCAGCAGTTTATTGGGTAGCGGACGTACCTACGAGCAGTACTTC.

Regarding this clonotype: Sequence at one end of the junction differs from germline and may be a read error. V and J are TRBV20-1 and TRBJ1-1, with D perhaps TRBD1 (6 bases). CDR1 is DFQATT and CDR2 is SNEGSKA in the germline V gene (reference sequence). The CDR3 length is 12 residues. CDR3 sequence: CSANPDSTEVFF. The CDR3 coding sequence is TGCAGTGCTAACCCGGACAGCACTGAAGTTTTCTTT.

This clonotype was counted a few times. This chain joins TRBV29-1 and TRBJ1-1; 8 nucleotides align to TRBD1. V lost 5 bases and J lost 3; bases outside the gene matches: 2. Germline V CDR1 and CDR2: SQVTM, ANQGSEA. CDR3 length: 12 amino acids. The DNA for the CDR3 is TGCAGCGTTACAGGGGGTGACACTGAAGCTTTCTTT. Its protein product is CSVTGGDTEAFF.

This clonotype was recorded many times. The rearrangement uses TRBV6-6 and TRBJ2-7, with 9 bases that match TRBD1. The CDR3 is 14 amino acids. Germline CDR1 is MNHNY and CDR2 is SVGAGI (reference sequence). The junction had 7 bases not matched to a gene; V was cut back by 8 bases and J by 2 bases. This CDR3 reads CASCRGTGTYEQYF. The DNA of the CDR3 is TGTGCCAGCTGCCGGGGGACAGGGACCTACGAGCAGTACTTC.

The V gene is TRBV20-1, the J gene TRBJ2-1; 8 bases map to TRBD2. This CDR3 comprises 14 residues. The junction had 5 bases not matched to a gene; V was cut back by 6 bases and J by 1 base. Germline-derived CDR1 and CDR2 are DFQATT and SNEGSKA (reference sequence). The DNA of the CDR3 is TGCAGTGCCGTGAAGCGGGAGTCCTACAATGAGCAGTTCTTC. It translates to CSAVKRESYNEQFF.

This clonotype was counted a few times. The chain links TRBV7-8 to TRBJ2-7, with TRBD1 as a possible D gene (5 bases). V gave up 2 bases and J gave up 6 bases, with 23 bases separating them. The CDR3 is 17 residues long. Germline values: CDR1 SGHVS, CDR2 FQNEAQ. The CDR3 loop is CASSLQGYTRSTVEQYF. The DNA of the CDR3 is TGTGCCAGCAGCTTACAGGGTTACACCAGATCAACCGTCGAGCAGTACTTC.

The rearrangement joins TRBV19 to TRBJ2-7; D is uncertain. The CDR3 consists of 14 residues. CDR1 is LNHDA and CDR2 is SQIVND in the germline V gene (reference sequence). V was pared by 7 bases and J by 0 bases, with 13 bases between. CDR3 sequence (DNA): TGTGCCAGTATGAATGACTCGAGCTCCTACGAGCAGTACTTC. Protein sequence: CASMNDSSSYEQYF.

This clonotype was recorded many times. This chain joins TRBV9 and TRBJ2-3; TRBD1 agrees at 8 bases. The CDR3 consists of 14 residues. With 4 bases clipped from V and 4 bases from J, the junction kept 5 bases outside the gene matches. Germline CDR1 SGDLS, CDR2 YYNGEE. The CDR3 region is CASSRETGADTQYF. Here the CDR3 DNA reads TGTGCCAGCAGCAGAGAGACAGGGGCAGATACGCAGTATTTT.